This paragraph reports one T cell receptor beta chain. What it binds is unknown. The table came from immunoSEQ multiplex PCR; TCRdb's copy has only in-frame clones and leaves some out. The sample comprises fewer than 130,000 clones, roughly 85% of which are singletons, and roughly 3.2% rests with the top ten. This CDR3 spans 11 amino acids. Germline lookup yields CDR1 LGHDT and CDR2 YNNKEL (reference sequence). V was clipped by 4 bases and J by 6 bases, with 6 bases between them. This sample was taken from a study of T cell responses to AZD1222 COVID-19 vaccine. Findings of the study overall: Sampled repertoires all dated from after the peak T cell response. Of the AZD1222 recipients, only 5 or 6 were seropositive at baseline. Regions left unmutated in variants are reportedly the target of nearly half of spike-specific TCRs. Possibly, clonal diversity was underestimated; donors were largely white British and included more females.

This sequence originates from an adult in good health. Sequences were derived from peripheral blood, sampled on day 0 of AZD1222 vaccination. The chain uses TRBV3-1 (or the pseudogene TRBV3-2) and TRBJ1-1; tentatively, D is TRBD1 (5 bases). CDR3 sequence (DNA): TGTGCCAGCAGCCGGGGGGCTGAAGCTTTCTTT. This codes for CASSRGAEAFF.